This T cell receptor (beta chain) stems from a study of T cell responses to AZD1222 COVID-19 vaccine. Study findings and constraints: Donor demographics were predominantly white British with a female majority; clonal diversity may be underestimated.

Regarding this clone: Its specificity is not known.

The assay was immunoSEQ multiplex PCR, and TCRdb's table has in-frame clones only and misses some. This table holds about 96,000 clones, about 88% found once. The CDR3 extends over 15 amino acids. Germline values: CDR1 MNHEY, CDR2 SVGAGI. Trimming took 7 bases from V and 4 from J; bases not matched to a gene: 12. Sequenced here: peripheral blood, sampled on day 0 of AZD1222 vaccination. V gene TRBV6-5 combines with J gene TRBJ2-7, with 8 bases that match TRBD1. The sequence derives from an adult in good health. CDR3 in DNA: TGTGCCAGCACCCCAGGGGGCCAAAGTGTGTACGAGCAGTACTTC. This sequence encodes CASTPGGQSVYEQYF.